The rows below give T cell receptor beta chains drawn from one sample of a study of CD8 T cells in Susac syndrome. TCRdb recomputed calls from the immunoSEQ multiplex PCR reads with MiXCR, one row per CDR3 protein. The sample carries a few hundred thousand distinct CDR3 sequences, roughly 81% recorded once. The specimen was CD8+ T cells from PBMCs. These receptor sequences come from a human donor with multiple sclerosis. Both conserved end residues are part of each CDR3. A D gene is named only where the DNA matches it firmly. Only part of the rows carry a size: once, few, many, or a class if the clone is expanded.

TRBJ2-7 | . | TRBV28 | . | TGTGCCAGCAGTTTGGAGTTAGCCCACGAGCAGTACTTC | CASSLELAHEQYF
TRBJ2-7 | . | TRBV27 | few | TGTGCCAGCGCTTCGCGGGTCTACGAGCAGTACTTC | CASASRVYEQYF
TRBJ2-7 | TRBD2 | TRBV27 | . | TGTGCCAGCAGTCCCGGGACTAGGGCCTACGAGCAGTACTTC | CASSPGTRAYEQYF
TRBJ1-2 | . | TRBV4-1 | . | TGCGCCAGCAGCCAAGGGGGGTTACCGAGGCCCGAGGACTATGGCTACACCTTC | CASSQGGLPRPEDYGYTF
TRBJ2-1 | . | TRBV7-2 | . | TGTGCCAGCAGCTTAGTACAGGCGTACAATGAGCAGTTCTTC | CASSLVQAYNEQFF
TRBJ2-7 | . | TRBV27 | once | TGTGCCAGCAGTTTATCCGTCGGCGGCGAGCAGTACTTC | CASSLSVGGEQYF
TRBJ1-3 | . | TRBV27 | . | TGTGCCAGCAGTTTATCACCGGGGTCTGGAAACACCATATATTTT | CASSLSPGSGNTIYF
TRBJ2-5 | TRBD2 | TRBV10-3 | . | TGTGCCATCAAATCCGGGACTAGCGGGAGACAAGAGACCCAGTACTTC | CAIKSGTSGRQETQYF
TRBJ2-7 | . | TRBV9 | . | TGTGCCAGCAGCGCAGGGAGTGACTACGAGCAGTACTTC | CASSAGSDYEQYF
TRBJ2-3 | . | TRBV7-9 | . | TGTGCCAGCACCTCCAAGGGGGTTGCGGATACGCAGTATTTT | CASTSKGVADTQYF
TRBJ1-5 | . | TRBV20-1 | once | TGCAGTGCTAGAGATCTAACAGGGAGCAATCAGCCCCAGCATTTT | CSARDLTGSNQPQHF
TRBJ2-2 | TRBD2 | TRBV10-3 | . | TGTGCCATCAGTCGACTAGCGGGAGGCACGAACACCGGGGAGCTGTTTTTT | CAISRLAGGTNTGELFF
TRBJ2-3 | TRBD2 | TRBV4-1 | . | TGCGCCAGCAGCCAAGGAGAGCTAGCGGGAGTGGCAGATACGCAGTATTTT | CASSQGELAGVADTQYF
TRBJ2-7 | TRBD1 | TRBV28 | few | TGTGCCAGCAGTTTAAGGACAGGTAAAGACGAGCAGTACTTC | CASSLRTGKDEQYF
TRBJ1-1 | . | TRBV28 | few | TGTGCCAGCAGTTTGGACAGCATGAACACTGAAGCTTTCTTT | CASSLDSMNTEAFF
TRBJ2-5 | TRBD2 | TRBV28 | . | TGTGCCAGCAGTTTAACCGGGAGGGCCGAGGAGACCCAGTACTTC | CASSLTGRAEETQYF
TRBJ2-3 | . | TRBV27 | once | TGTGCCAGCACCTCCCGTCTAGCCCCCGGGGTTGATACGCAGTATTTT | CASTSRLAPGVDTQYF
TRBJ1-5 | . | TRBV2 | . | TGTGCCAGCAGCAGGGGTGCTCAGCCCCAGCATTTT | CASSRGAQPQHF
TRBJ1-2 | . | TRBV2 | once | TGTGCCAGCAGTGAAGCCGGGAGCCTCTATGGCTACACCTTC | CASSEAGSLYGYTF
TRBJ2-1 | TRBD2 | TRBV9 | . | TGTGCCAGCAGCGTAGCCTCCAGGGTTGAGAGGGCGGGAGCCGACTACAATGAGCAGTTCTTC | CASSVASRVERAGADYNEQFF
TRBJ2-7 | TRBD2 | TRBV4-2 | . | TGTGCCAGCAGCCAATACCCGGCTAGCGGGAGTTTTCGCGAGCAGTACTTC | CASSQYPASGSFREQYF
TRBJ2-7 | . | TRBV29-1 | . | TGCAGCGTCCCCGGACGCTACGAGCAGTACTTC | CSVPGRYEQYF
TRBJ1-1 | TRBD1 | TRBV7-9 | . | TGTGCCAGCAGCTTAGGATCGGGACAGATTGAAGCTTTCTTT | CASSLGSGQIEAFF
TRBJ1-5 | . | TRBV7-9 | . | TGTGCCAGCACCGCCGGTAATCAGCCCCAGCATTTT | CASTAGNQPQHF
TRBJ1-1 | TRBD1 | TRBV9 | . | TGTGCCAGCAGCGTAGGTCAGGGGGGGAACACTGAAGCTTTCTTT | CASSVGQGGNTEAFF
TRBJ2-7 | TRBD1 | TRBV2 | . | TGTGCCACTCTTCCGGGACAGCGCTCCTACGAGCAGTACTTC | CATLPGQRSYEQYF
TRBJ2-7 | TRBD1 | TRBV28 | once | TGTGCCACACTCGGACAGGGTACCTACGAGCAGTACTTC | CATLGQGTYEQYF
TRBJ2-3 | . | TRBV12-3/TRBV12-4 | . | TGTGCCAGCAGTTTAGGGATAAACACAGATACGCAGTATTTT | CASSLGINTDTQYF
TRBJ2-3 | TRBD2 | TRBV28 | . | TGTGCCAGCATGCTAGCGGGATGGGCCACAGATACGCAGTATTTT | CASMLAGWATDTQYF
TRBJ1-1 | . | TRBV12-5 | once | TGTGCTAGTGGTTTGGGACAGGATACGATAGGGGCTTTCTTT | CASGLGQDTIGAFF
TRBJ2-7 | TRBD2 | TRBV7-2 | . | TGTGCCAGCAGCTTAGGTGGGAGGGCGGCTAGCGGGAGCTACGAGCAGTACTTC | CASSLGGRAASGSYEQYF
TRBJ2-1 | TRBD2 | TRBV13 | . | TGTGCCAGCAGCTTAGGTCTAGCGGGAGGGCGCAATGAGCAGTTCTTC | CASSLGLAGGRNEQFF
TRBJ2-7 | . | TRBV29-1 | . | TGCAGCGTTGAGGGGACCATGCCCTACGGGCAGTACTTC | CSVEGTMPYGQYF
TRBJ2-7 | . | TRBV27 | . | TGTGCCAGCAGTTTTCGGGGCACGCAGTACTTC | CASSFRGTQYF
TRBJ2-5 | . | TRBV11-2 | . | TGTGCCAGCAGCTTAGGGGTTCCCCAGTACTTC | CASSLGVPQYF
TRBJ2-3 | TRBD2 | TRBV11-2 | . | TGTGCCAGCAGCAGGGGACTAGCGGGAGTTATGTATTTT | CASSRGLAGVMYF
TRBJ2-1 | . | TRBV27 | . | TGTGCCAGCAGTTTTGGGCAGACCTACAATGAGCAGTTCTTC | CASSFGQTYNEQFF
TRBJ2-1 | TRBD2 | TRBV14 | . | TGTGCCAGCAGCCCCAGGGCGGGAGGGTCCTACAATGAGCAGTTCTTC | CASSPRAGGSYNEQFF
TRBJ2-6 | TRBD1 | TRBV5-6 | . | TGTGCCAGCAGCTTGATGGGACAGGGGAAAGGTGGGGCCAACGTCCTGACTTTC | CASSLMGQGKGGANVLTF
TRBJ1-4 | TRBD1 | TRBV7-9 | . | TGTGCCAGCAGTGACACAGGGGACGATAATGAAAAACTGTTTTTT | CASSDTGDDNEKLFF
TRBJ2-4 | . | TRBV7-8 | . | TGTGCCAGCAGCTTATTTTCCGCTGCGAGTGGGGGCTTAAGTAACATTCAGTACTTC | CASSLFSAASGGLSNIQYF
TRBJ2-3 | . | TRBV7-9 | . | TGTGCCAGCAGCGAGCTAAGTAGCACAGATACGCAGTATTTT | CASSELSSTDTQYF
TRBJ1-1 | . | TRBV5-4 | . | TGTGCCAGCAGCTGGGACGGGGACACTGAAGCTTTCTTT | CASSWDGDTEAFF
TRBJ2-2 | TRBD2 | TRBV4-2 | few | TGTGCCAGCAGCCAGTTGGGGTCTGGGACTAGAAGGACCGGGGAGCTGTTTTTT | CASSQLGSGTRRTGELFF
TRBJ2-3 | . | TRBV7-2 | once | TGTGCCAGCAGCTTTAATCGGCGGGCGACAGATACGCAGTATTTT | CASSFNRRATDTQYF
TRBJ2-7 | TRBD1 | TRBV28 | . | TGTGCCAGCAGTTTAACGACAGGGGGTGAGCAGTACTTC | CASSLTTGGEQYF
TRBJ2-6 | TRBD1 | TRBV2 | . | TGTGCCAGCAGGGGACAGCTTTTCTCTGGGGCCAACGTCCTGACTTTC | CASRGQLFSGANVLTF
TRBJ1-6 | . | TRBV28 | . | TGTGCCAGCAGTTTAGGCCTTCGGACTAAATCAGAGTCCTATTCACCCCTCCACTTT | CASSLGLRTKSESYSPLHF